Following are 3 T cell receptor beta chains from one sample sequenced in a study of blood T cells in healthy people across ages. A sample-barcoded 5' primer and a J-beta primer mix were used in a second PCR of roughly 6 to 12 cycles. Via MiXCR, TCRdb re-called the 5' RACE reads, giving one row per CDR3 protein. The data show 1.8 million or so distinct CDR3 sequences, approximately 40% seen once. Sequences were obtained from blood. These receptors came from a human donor in good health.

As concerns this clonotype: A much larger clone lies a single base off, so this may be a read error. The chain is built from TRBV29-1 and TRBJ2-4; 7 nucleotides agree with TRBD1. The J segment lost 13 bases and the V segment lost 7 bases, leaving 16 bases of the junction unmatched. Germline V lookup: CDR1 SQVTM, CDR2 ANQGSEA. This CDR3 comprises 13 residues. Here the CDR3 reads CSGFSGDSNEQYF. The CDR3 DNA is TGCAGCGGGTTTTCCGGGGACAGCAATGAGCAGTACTTC.

This chain uses TRBV4-3 with TRBJ2-3; 9 nucleotides align to TRBD2. Germline CDR1 reads LGHNA; CDR2 reads YSLEER. The CDR3 has 18 amino acids. The V and J ends lost 4 bases and 4 bases, in that order; junction bases with no gene match: 15. The chain's CDR3 is CASSLDRMGGGASDTQYF. In DNA, the CDR3 is TGCGCCAGCAGCCTCGACCGGATGGGCGGGGGGGCATCAGATACGCAGTATTTT.

This clonotype was recorded at least ten times. One end of the junction varies from germline; a read error may be responsible. The chain employs TRBV5-1 and TRBJ2-7; 7 positions match TRBD1. The CDR3 is made up of 14 amino acids. Germline V gene sequence: CDR1 SGHRS, CDR2 YFSETQ. The CDR3 nucleotides read TGTGCCAGCAGCTTAGACAGGGTGTACTACGAGCAGTACTTC. Encoded protein: CASSLDRVYYEQYF.